This entry describes one T cell receptor (beta chain). The data stem from a study of T cells after posttransplantation cyclophosphamide. Cyclophosphamide on days +3 and +4 followed busulfan-fludarabine conditioning and a marrow graft. The CDR3 has 14 amino acids. Deletions cut 5 bases from V and 4 bases from J, with 13 bases between. Per germline, CDR1 SGHVS and CDR2 FQNEAQ. Clones were sequenced by immunoSEQ multiplex PCR, and TCRdb holds only the in-frame ones, with some missing. The sample includes approximately 39,000 clones, roughly 78% seen only once; the top ten take 8.1%. The TCR originated in a female patient aged 40-50 years who received an allogeneic stem cell transplant from a related donor, was CMV-positive, and had no GVHD. Some T cells may arise from the graft donor. The chain carries TRBV7-8 and TRBJ2-3; a weak D match, TRBD1 (6 bases). Specimen: CD4+ T cells sorted from blood, collected around 2,000 days after a stem cell transplant with posttransplant cyclophosphamide. The CDR3 loop is CASSLMDSPDTQYF. CDR3 nucleotides: TGTGCCAGCAGCCTGATGGACAGTCCAGATACGCAGTATTTT.